This record covers a single T cell receptor beta chain. This table comes from immunoSEQ multiplex PCR, and its TCRdb copy is limited to in-frame clones, with some not included. The profile covers just over 7,000 clones, with nearly 95% appearing a single time and 1.6% taken by the ten largest. Between the trimmed V and J ends, which lost 3 bases and 4 bases, there was a span of 11 bases. Germline V gene data show CDR1 as SGHTA and CDR2 as FQGNSA. There are 14 residues in the CDR3. This record comes from a study of T cell repertoires in ileal Crohn's disease. The V gene is TRBV7-2, the J gene TRBJ2-3, with a tentative D call TRBD2 (6 bases). The source is an adult with Crohn's disease. Sequenced material: ileal tissue. The CDR3 is CASSLGPGADTQYF. The DNA for the CDR3 is TGTGCCAGCAGCTTGGGTCCGGGGGCAGATACGCAGTATTTT.